This TCR beta chain was sequenced during a study of blood T cells in healthy people across ages. Next came a second PCR, run for roughly 6 to 11 cycles, which used a sample-barcoded 5' primer along with a J-beta primer mix. TCRdb processed the 5' RACE reads anew with MiXCR; each CDR3 protein has one entry. The sample has 660,000 or so distinct CDR3 sequences, 58% seen once; the top ten hold roughly 34%. The CDR3 runs to 13 residues. Unmatched junction bases numbered 5, after V lost 6 bases and J lost 1 base. Germline CDR1 SQVTM, CDR2 ANQGSEA. This clonotype was observed many times. The receptor was derived from a man aged 55 to 70 in good health. What was sequenced was blood. This chain links TRBV29-1 with TRBJ1-1; 7 bases map to TRBD1. For the CDR3, the DNA is TGCAGCGTGACAGGGTTAGCGAACACTGAAGCTTTCTTT. This gives the protein CSVTGLANTEAFF. The full variable domain, completed using reference TRBV29-1 and TRBJ1-1, is SAVISQKPSRDICQRGTSLTIQCQVDSQVTMMFWYRQQPGQSLTLIATANQGSEATYESGFVIDKFPISRPNLTFSTLTVSNMSPEDSSIYLCSVTGLANTEAFFGQGTRLTVV.